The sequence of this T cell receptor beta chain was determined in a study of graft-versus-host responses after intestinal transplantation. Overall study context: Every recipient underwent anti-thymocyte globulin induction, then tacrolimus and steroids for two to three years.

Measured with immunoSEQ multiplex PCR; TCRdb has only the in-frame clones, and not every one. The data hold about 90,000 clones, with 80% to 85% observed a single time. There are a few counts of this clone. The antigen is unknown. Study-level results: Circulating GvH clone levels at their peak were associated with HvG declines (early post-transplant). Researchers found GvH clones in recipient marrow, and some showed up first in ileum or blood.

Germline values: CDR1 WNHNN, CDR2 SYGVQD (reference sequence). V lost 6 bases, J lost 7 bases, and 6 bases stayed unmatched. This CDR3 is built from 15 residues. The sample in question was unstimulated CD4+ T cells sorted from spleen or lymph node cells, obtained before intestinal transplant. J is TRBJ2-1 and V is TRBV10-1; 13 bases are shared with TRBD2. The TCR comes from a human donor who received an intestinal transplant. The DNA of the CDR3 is TGCGCCAGCAGCAGACTAGCGGGAGGAAGAAATGAGCAGTTCTTC. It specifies CASSRLAGGRNEQFF.